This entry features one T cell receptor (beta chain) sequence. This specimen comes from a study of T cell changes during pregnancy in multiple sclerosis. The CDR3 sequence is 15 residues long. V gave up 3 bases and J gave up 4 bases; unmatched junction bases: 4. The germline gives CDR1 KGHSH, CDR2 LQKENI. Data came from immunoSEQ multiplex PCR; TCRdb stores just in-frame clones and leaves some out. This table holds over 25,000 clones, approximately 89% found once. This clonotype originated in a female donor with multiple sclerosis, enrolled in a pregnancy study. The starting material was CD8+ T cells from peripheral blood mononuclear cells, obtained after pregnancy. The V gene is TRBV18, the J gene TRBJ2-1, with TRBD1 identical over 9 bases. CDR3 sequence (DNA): TGTGCCAGCTCACCGGGACAGGGATCTTACAATGAGCAGTTCTTC. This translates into CASSPGQGSYNEQFF. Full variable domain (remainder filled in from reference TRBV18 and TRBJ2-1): NAGVMQNPRHLVRRRGQEARLRCSPMKGHSHVYWYRQLPEEGLKFMVYLQKENIIDESGMPKERFSAEFPKEGPSILRIQQVVRGDSAAYFCASSPGQGSYNEQFFGPGTRLTVL.